The sequence of this T cell receptor (beta chain) was determined in a study of blood T cell repertoires in COVID-19. Study in general: Samples representing acute and convalescent COVID-19 were sourced from the United States, Italy and Spain. The analysed material was cDNA or gDNA that came from T cells, B-cell-depleted T cells, or PBMCs.

Original processing methods: Amplification of reference gene primers was used by the study to estimate nucleated cell counts. TCRdb keeps only in-frame clones here, not all; method: immunoSEQ multiplex PCR. That table supplies the V and J calls and clone size; D and trimming were determined from the DNA. The sample includes 140,000 or so clones, around nine tenths seen only once; the top ten take 1.7%. The CDR3 is made up of 17 amino acids. Germline lookup yields CDR1 SGHVS and CDR2 FQNEAQ. The V and J ends lost 8 bases and 0 bases, in that order; junction bases with no gene match: 10. The rearrangement uses TRBV7-8 and TRBJ1-5; 10 bases line up with TRBD1. Sequencing input: peripheral blood. The clonotype originates from a woman between 45 and 65 years old with acute or convalescent COVID-19. The DNA for the CDR3 is TGTGCCAGCGCCGTGCGACAGGGGGCTCTTAGCAATCAGCCCCAGCATTTT. It is translated as CASAVRQGALSNQPQHF.